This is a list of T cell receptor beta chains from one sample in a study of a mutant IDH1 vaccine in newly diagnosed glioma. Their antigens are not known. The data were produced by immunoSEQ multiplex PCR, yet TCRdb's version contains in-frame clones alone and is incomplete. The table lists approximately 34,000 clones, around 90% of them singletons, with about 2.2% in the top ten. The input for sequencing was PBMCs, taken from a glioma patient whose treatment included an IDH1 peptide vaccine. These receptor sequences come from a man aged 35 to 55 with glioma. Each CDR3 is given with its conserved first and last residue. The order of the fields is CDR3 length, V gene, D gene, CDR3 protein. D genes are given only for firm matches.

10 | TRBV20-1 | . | CSAGSYGYTF
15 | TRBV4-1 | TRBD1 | CASSPGQGAGQPQHF
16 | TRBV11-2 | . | CASSSIRRQSDYEQFF
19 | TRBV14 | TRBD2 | CASSLRTSGVSPRTDTQYF
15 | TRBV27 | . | CASSFSGRVGNTIYF
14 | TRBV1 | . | CTSSHWRRDTEAFF
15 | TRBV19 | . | CASSMGSGDRETQYF
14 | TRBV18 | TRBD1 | CASSLGQGEEKLFF
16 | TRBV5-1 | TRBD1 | CASSLEGQGASGELFF
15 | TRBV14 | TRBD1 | CASSQEQGADYGYTF
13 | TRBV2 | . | CASSALGGQTQYF
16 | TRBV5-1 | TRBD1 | CASSPAIQGTNSPLHF
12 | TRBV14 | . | CASSQGRVTQYF
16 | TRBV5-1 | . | CASSRSRVATNEKLFF
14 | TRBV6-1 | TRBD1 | CASEGTGGKNIQYF
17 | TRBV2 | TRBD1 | CASSGGTGEFRRYGYTF
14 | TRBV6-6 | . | CASSYSPGYNEQFF
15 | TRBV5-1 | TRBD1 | CASSFRDRDQETQYF
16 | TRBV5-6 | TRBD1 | CASSLLSRGRGNTIYF
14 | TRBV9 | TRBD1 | CASSPLDRGHIQYF
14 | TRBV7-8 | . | CASSLGGSSHEQYF
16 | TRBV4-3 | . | CASSQDWSSGANVLTF
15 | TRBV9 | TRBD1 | CASSATTGMGEKLFF
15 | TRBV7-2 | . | CASSYPRTSGNIQYF
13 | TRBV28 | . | CASSKGRNYGYTF
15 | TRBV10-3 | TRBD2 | CAISDSGRAYNEQFF
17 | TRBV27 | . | CASSSGQFLSGANVLTF
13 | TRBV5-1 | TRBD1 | CASSLRTGHLAFF
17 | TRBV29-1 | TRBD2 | CSAVGGGPQSSYNEQFF
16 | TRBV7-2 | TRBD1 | CASVPGQLSGQETQYF
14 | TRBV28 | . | CASSLPQDNQPQHF
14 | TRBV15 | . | CATSRDRGNQPQHF
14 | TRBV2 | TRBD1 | CASSEQGGNEKLFF
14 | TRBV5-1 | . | CASSPPGKEETQYF
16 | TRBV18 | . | CASSAGGLSNNSPLHF
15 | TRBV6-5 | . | CASSNTLAGYNEQFF
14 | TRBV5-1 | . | CASSWRGPEETQYF
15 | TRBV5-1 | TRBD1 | CASSLEGGSLSEAFF
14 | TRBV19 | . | CASSGRSSNQPQHF
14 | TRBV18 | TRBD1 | CASSPGQGTYEQYF
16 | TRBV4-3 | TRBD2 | CASSPTTSGRGVEQFF
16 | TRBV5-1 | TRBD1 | CASSLGNRGKRDGYTF
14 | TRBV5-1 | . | CASSAGAGSYEQYF
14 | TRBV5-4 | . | CASSPGQNNYGYTF
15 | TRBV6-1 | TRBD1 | CASHSGQGAANVLTF
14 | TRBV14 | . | CASSQDSRSYGYTF
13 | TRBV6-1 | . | CASSGTPPPGYTF
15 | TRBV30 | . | CAWSPRGNRNTEAFF
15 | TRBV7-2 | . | CASTWMGGPTDTQYF
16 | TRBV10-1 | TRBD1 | CASSESWTGVYNEQFF
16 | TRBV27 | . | CASSYRYQVPNEKLFF
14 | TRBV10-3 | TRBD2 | CASRWEGGTDTQYF
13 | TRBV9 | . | CASSVGMNTEAFF
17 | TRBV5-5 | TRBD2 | CASRFRAPAGGRNEQFF
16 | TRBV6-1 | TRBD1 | CASSDQGGYNNQPQHF